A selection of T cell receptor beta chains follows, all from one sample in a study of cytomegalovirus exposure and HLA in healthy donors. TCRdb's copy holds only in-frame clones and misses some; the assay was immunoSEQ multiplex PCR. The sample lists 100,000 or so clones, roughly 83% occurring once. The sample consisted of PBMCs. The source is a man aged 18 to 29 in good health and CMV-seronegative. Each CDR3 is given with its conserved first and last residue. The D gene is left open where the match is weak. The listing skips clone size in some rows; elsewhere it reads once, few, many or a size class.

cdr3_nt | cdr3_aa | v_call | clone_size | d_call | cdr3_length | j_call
TGTGCCAGCGGCCACACAGATACGCAGTATTTT | CASGHTDTQYF | TRBV7-2 | - | - | 11 | TRBJ2-3
TGTGCCAGCAGATTCAGGGGGCGAGGGACTGAAGCTTTCTTT | CASRFRGRGTEAFF | TRBV6-5 | few | TRBD1 | 14 | TRBJ1-1
TGTGCCAGCAGCTACAGGACAGACTCTGGAAACACCATATATTTT | CASSYRTDSGNTIYF | TRBV7-9 | - | - | 15 | TRBJ1-3
TGTGCCAGCAGCTCTAGGGGGGGCCAACAGCCCCAGCATTTT | CASSSRGGQQPQHF | TRBV7-2 | - | - | 14 | TRBJ1-5
TGTGCCAGTATTCGGACCGGAACAGGCCCCAAGGGTCGCGAGCAGTACTTC | CASIRTGTGPKGREQYF | TRBV19 | once | - | 17 | TRBJ2-7
TGTGCCAGCAGCTTAGCCTCAGGGGCTGTAAAGATTGTTTCTGAAGCTTTCTTT | CASSLASGAVKIVSEAFF | TRBV7-9 | - | - | 18 | TRBJ1-1
TGTGCCAGCAACCCCCGGGACAGCAAACTCTATGGCTACACCTTC | CASNPRDSKLYGYTF | TRBV6-5 | - | TRBD1 | 15 | TRBJ1-2
TGTGCCAGCAGTCGCCCGGGACAGGGGAGCGAGCAGTACTTC | CASSRPGQGSEQYF | TRBV6-6 | once | TRBD1 | 14 | TRBJ2-7
TGTGCCAGCAGTTTTTGGGGGGGGTCCTATAATTCACCCCTCCACTTT | CASSFWGGSYNSPLHF | TRBV27 | once | - | 16 | TRBJ1-6
TGTGCCAGCAGTTCATACCCAGAAGTATACTACGAGCAGTACTTC | CASSSYPEVYYEQYF | TRBV27 | - | - | 15 | TRBJ2-7
TGCGCCAGCAGCCCCAGTTCCAACAATGAGCAGTTCTTC | CASSPSSNNEQFF | TRBV5-1 | - | - | 13 | TRBJ2-1
TGTGCCAGCAGTTTATATTGGCGGGACAGCGGCTATGGCTACACCTTC | CASSLYWRDSGYGYTF | TRBV6-5 | - | TRBD1 | 16 | TRBJ1-2
TGCGCCAGCAGCCCCCACAGGAACATGAACACTGAAGCTTTCTTT | CASSPHRNMNTEAFF | TRBV5-1 | - | - | 15 | TRBJ1-1
TGTGCCACCCATGGTACAGGACAGAGCTCCTATAATTCACCCCTCCACTTT | CATHGTGQSSYNSPLHF | TRBV15 | - | - | 17 | TRBJ1-6
TGTGCCAGTAGCACGAGTGCGACCCAGTACTTC | CASSTSATQYF | TRBV19 | - | - | 11 | TRBJ2-5
TGTGCCAGCAGCTTGGCCAGGGTACGCGAGGATGAGCAGTTCTTC | CASSLARVREDEQFF | TRBV5-8 | - | - | 15 | TRBJ2-1
TGTGCTAGCAGCTTAGGACAGGGCGGCTACGAGCAGTACTTC | CASSLGQGGYEQYF | TRBV7-7 | - | TRBD1 | 14 | TRBJ2-7
TGTGCCAGCAGAGCTTCCCTGGGGCTAGCGGGAGCGGATGAGCAGTTCTTC | CASRASLGLAGADEQFF | TRBV11-2 | - | TRBD2 | 17 | TRBJ2-1
TGTGCAAGTCGTCGGGGATGGGGGACAGGGTATGGAAAACTGTTTTTT | CASRRGWGTGYGKLFF | TRBV12-2 | - | - | 16 | TRBJ1-4
TGTGCCAGCGGTACAGGGTTGGCTCAGCCCCAGCATTTT | CASGTGLAQPQHF | TRBV2 | - | - | 13 | TRBJ1-5
TGTGCCAGCAGCAAGTGGGACAGAAGGAACACTGAAGCTTTCTTT | CASSKWDRRNTEAFF | TRBV7-9 | - | TRBD1 | 15 | TRBJ1-1
TGTGCCAGCAGTTACAGGACTAGCGGGAGCGGGGAGCTGTTTTTT | CASSYRTSGSGELFF | TRBV6-5 | - | TRBD2 | 15 | TRBJ2-2
TGCAGCGTTGAGGGTGGGACAGAGAACACTGAAGCTTTCTTT | CSVEGGTENTEAFF | TRBV29-1 | - | TRBD1 | 14 | TRBJ1-1
TGTGCCAGCAGCTACGGGGTTAACACTGAAGCTTTCTTT | CASSYGVNTEAFF | TRBV7-3 | - | - | 13 | TRBJ1-1
TGTGCCAGCAGTTTAGGAGGGGCGGGAGCTTTCTTT | CASSLGGAGAFF | TRBV28 | - | - | 12 | TRBJ1-1
TGTGCCAGCAGACCTACAGGGATTTACACTGAAGCCTTCTTT | CASRPTGIYTEAFF | TRBV6-5 | - | - | 14 | TRBJ1-1
TGTGCCTGGGCTCTCTACGGCAATCAGCCCCAGCATTTT | CAWALYGNQPQHF | TRBV30 | - | - | 13 | TRBJ1-5
TGTGCCAGCCGAGGGTATAGCAATCAGCCCCAGCATTTT | CASRGYSNQPQHF | TRBV6-5 | - | - | 13 | TRBJ1-5
TGTGCCAGCACGCCAAGCCCTACGGAGGCCTACGAGCAGTACTTC | CASTPSPTEAYEQYF | TRBV7-9 | - | - | 15 | TRBJ2-7
TGTGCCAGCAGCGTAGCGACAGTTTCGTATGGCTATGGCTACACCTTC | CASSVATVSYGYGYTF | TRBV9 | - | - | 16 | TRBJ1-2
TGTGCCAGCAGCTTCGGACTAGCGAGTGAGCAGTACTTC | CASSFGLASEQYF | TRBV13 | - | TRBD2 | 13 | TRBJ2-7
TGTGCCATCAGAGACCGACAGGGAGGTAATGAGCAGTACTTC | CAIRDRQGGNEQYF | TRBV10-3 | - | - | 14 | TRBJ2-7
TGTGCCATCAGTGAGTCGAACAGGGGCTTTAGTGAAGCTTTCTTT | CAISESNRGFSEAFF | TRBV10-3 | - | TRBD1 | 15 | TRBJ1-1
TGTGCCAGCAGCCTGAACAGCAACTATGGCTACACCTTC | CASSLNSNYGYTF | TRBV5-4 | - | - | 13 | TRBJ1-2
TGTGCCAGCAGTTACAGGGACAGCCGAGGCTACACCTTC | CASSYRDSRGYTF | TRBV6-6 | - | TRBD1 | 13 | TRBJ1-2
TGTGCCAGTGGAGGGGGCGGTCAGCCCCAGCATTTT | CASGGGGQPQHF | TRBV19 | - | TRBD1 | 12 | TRBJ1-5
TGTGCCGGGGGACAGGGCTACGAGCAGTACTTC | CAGGQGYEQYF | TRBV2 | - | TRBD1 | 11 | TRBJ2-7